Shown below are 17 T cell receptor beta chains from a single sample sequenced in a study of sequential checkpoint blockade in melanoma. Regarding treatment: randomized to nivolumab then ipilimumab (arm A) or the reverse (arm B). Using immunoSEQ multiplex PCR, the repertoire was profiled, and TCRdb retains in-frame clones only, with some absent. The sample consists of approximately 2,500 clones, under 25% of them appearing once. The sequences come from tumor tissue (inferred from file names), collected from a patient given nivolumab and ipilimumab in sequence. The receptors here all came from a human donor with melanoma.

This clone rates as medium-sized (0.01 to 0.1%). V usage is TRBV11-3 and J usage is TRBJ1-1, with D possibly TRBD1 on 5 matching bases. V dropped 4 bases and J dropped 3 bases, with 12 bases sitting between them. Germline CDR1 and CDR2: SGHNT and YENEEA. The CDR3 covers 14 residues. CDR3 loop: CASSSIQGDTEAFF. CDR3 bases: TGTGCCAGCAGCTCGATTCAGGGTGACACTGAAGCTTTCTTT.

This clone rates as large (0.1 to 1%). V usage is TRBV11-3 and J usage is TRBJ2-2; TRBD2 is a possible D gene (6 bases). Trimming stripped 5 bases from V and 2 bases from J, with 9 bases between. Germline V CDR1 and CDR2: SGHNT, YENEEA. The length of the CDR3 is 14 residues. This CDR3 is CASSMGLNTGELFF. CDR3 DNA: TGTGCCAGCAGCATGGGACTTAACACCGGGGAGCTGTTTTTT.

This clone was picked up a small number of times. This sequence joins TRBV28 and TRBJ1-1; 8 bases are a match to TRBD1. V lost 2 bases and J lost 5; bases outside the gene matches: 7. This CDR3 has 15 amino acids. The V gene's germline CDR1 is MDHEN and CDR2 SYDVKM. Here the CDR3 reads CASSLTGTGGTEAFF. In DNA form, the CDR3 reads TGTGCCAGCAGTTTAACGGGGACAGGCGGAACTGAAGCTTTCTTT. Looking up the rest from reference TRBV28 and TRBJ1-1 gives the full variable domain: DVKVTQSSRYLVKRTGEKVFLECVQDMDHENMFWYRQDPGLGLRLIYFSYDVKMKEKGDIPEGYSVSREKKERFSLILESASTNQTSMYLCASSLTGTGGTEAFFGQGTRLTVV.

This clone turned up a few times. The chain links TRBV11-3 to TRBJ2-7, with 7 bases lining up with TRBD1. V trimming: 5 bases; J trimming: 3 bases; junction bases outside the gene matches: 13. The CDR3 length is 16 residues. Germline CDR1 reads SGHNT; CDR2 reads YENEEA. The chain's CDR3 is CASSPTVGQAGYEQYF. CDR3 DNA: TGTGCCAGCAGCCCGACTGTTGGACAGGCGGGCTACGAGCAGTACTTC.

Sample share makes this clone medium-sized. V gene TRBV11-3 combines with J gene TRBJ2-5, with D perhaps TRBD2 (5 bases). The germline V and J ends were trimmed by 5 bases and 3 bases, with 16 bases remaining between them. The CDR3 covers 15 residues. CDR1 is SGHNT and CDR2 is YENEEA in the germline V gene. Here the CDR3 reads CASSQLTRVEETQYF. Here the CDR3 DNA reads TGTGCCAGCAGCCAACTAACTAGAGTGGAAGAGACCCAGTACTTC.

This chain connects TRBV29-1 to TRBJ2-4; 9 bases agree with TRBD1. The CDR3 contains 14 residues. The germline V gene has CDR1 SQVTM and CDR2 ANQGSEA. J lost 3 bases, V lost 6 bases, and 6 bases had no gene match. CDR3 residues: CSVVTGGVKNIQYF. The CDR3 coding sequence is TGCAGCGTCGTTACAGGGGGCGTCAAAAACATTCAGTACTTC.

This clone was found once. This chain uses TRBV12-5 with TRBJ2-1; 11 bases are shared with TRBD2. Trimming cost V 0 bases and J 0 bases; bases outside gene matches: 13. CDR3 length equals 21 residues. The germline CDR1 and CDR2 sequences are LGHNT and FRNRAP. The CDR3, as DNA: TGTGCTAGTGGTTTGGTACCGGGACTAGCGGTTATAGAGGCCTCCTACAATGAGCAGTTCTTC. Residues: CASGLVPGLAVIEASYNEQFF.

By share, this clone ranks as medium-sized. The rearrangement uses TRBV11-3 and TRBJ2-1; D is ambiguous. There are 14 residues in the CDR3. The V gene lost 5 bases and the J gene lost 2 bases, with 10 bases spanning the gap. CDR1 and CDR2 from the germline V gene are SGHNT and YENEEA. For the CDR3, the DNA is TGTGCCAGCAGCGCCCGCCTAGCCTACAATGAGCAGTTCTTC. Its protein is CASSARLAYNEQFF.

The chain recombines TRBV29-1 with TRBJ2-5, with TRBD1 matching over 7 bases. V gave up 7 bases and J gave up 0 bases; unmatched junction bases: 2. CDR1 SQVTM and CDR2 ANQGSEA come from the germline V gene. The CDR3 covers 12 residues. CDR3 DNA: TGCAGCGGGGGGACAGACCAAGAGACCCAGTACTTC. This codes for CSGGTDQETQYF.

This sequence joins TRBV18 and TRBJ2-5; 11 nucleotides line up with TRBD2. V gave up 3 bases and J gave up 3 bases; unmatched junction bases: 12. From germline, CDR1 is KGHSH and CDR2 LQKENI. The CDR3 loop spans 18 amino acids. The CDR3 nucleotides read TGTGCCAGCTCACCCGAGGTATCTAGCGGGGGGCTGAAAGAGACCCAGTACTTC. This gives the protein CASSPEVSSGGLKETQYF. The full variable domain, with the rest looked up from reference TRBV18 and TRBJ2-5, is NAGVMQNPRHLVRRRGQEARLRCSPMKGHSHVYWYRQLPEEGLKFMVYLQKENIIDESGMPKERFSAEFPKEGPSILRIQQVVRGDSAAYFCASSPEVSSGGLKETQYFGPGTRLLVL.

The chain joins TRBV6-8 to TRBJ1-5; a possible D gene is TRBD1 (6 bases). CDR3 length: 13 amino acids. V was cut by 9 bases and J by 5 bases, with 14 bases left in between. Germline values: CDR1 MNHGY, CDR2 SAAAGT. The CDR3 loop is CASTGQWDQPQHF. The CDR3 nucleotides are TGTGCCAGTACTGGACAGTGGGATCAGCCCCAGCATTTT.

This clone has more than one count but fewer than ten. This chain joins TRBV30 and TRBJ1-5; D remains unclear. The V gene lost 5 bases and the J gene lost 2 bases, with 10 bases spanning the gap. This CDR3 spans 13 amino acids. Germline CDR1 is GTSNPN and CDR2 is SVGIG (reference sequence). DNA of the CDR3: TGTGCCTGGTCCGCTGGGCGCAATCAGCCCCAGCATTTT. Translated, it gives CAWSAGRNQPQHF.

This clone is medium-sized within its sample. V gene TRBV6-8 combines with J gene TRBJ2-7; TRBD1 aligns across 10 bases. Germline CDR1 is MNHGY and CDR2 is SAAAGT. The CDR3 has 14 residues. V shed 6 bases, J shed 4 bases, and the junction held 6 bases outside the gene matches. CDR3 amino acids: CASSRRDRGYEQYF. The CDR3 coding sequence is TGTGCCAGCAGCCGTCGGGACAGGGGTTACGAGCAGTACTTC.

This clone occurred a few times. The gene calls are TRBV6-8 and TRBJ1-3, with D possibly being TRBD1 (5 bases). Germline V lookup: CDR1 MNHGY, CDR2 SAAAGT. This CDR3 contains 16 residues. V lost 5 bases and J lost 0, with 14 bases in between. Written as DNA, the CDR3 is TGTGCCAGCAGTAAACGAGACAGTACCTCTGGAAACACCATATATTTT. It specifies CASSKRDSTSGNTIYF.

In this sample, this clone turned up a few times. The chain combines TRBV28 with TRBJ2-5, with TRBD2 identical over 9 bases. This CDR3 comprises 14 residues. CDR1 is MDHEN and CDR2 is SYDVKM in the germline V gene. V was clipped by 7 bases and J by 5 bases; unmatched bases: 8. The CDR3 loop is CASTPAGGRETQYF. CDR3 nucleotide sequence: TGTGCCAGCACCCCAGCGGGGGGCCGGGAGACCCAGTACTTC.

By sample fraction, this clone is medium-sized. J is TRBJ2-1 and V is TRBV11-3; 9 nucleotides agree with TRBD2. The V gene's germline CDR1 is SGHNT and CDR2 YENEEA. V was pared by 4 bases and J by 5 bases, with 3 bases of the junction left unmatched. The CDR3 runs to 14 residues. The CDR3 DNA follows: TGTGCCAGCAGCTCCCTAGCGGGGAACAATGAGCAGTTCTTC. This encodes CASSSLAGNNEQFF.

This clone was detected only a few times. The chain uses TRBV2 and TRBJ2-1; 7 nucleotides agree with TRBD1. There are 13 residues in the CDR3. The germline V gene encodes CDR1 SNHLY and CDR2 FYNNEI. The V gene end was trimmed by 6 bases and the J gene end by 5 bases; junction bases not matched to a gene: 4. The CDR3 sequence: CASSPGTDNEQFF. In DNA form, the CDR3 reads TGTGCCAGCAGCCCAGGGACAGACAATGAGCAGTTCTTC. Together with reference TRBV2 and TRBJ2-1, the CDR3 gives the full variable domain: EPEVTQTPSHQVTQMGQEVILRCVPISNHLYFYWYRQILGQKVEFLVSFYNNEISEKSEIFDDQFSVERPDGSNFTLKIRSTKLEDSAMYFCASSPGTDNEQFFGPGTRLTVL.